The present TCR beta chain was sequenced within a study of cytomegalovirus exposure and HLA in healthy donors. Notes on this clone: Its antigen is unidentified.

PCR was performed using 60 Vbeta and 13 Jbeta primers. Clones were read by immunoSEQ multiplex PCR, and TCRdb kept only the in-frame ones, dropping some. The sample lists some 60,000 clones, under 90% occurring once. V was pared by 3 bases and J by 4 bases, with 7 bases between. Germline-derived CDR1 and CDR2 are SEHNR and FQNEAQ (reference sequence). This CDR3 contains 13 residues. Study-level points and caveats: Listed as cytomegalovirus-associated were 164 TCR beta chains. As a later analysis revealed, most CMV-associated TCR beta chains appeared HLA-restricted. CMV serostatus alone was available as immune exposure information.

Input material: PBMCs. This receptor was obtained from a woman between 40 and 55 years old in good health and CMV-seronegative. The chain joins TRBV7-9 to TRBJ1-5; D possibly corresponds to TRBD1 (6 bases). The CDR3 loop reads CASSLGTNQPQHF. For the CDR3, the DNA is TGTGCCAGCAGCTTGGGGACAAATCAGCCCCAGCATTTT.